Below, one T cell receptor (beta chain) is given with its context. The antigen is not known. Researchers ran the PCR with 60 Vbeta and 13 Jbeta primers. Repertoires were generated with immunoSEQ multiplex PCR, while TCRdb's copy carries only in-frame clones and drops some. The table has over 70,000 clones, 70% to 85% seen once. Losses at the gene ends were 5 bases for V and 7 bases for J; bases not matched to a gene: 11. CDR1 is SGHTA, CDR2 FQGTGA, per germline. The CDR3 is 17 residues long. The sample comes from a study of cytomegalovirus exposure and HLA in healthy donors. General study findings and limits: It was in a later analysis that TCR association rates were seen to vary by HLA locus, highest for DRB1 and lowest for HLA-C.

The chain links TRBV7-3 to TRBJ2-1; 13 bases map to TRBD2. The source material was PBMCs. The clonotype was recovered from a man younger than 40 in good health and CMV-seropositive. In nucleotides, the CDR3 is TGTGCCAGCAGCCCAACTGGACTAGCGGGAGTTTCGAATGAGCAGTTCTTC. It specifies CASSPTGLAGVSNEQFF. Complete variable domain (other parts from reference TRBV7-3 and TRBJ2-1): GAGVSQTPSNKVTEKGKYVELRCDPISGHTALYWYRQSLGQGPEFLIYFQGTGAADDSGLPNDRFFAVRPEGSVSTLKIQRTERGDSAVYLCASSPTGLAGVSNEQFFGPGTRLTVL.